The sequence of this T cell receptor (beta chain) was determined in a study of CD8 T cells in Susac syndrome. Reverse transcription of about 0.5 to 1 ug RNA was carried out with random hexamers. Via MiXCR, TCRdb re-called the immunoSEQ multiplex PCR reads, giving one row per CDR3 protein. Here the sample spans 90,000 to 150,000 distinct CDR3 sequences, 80% to 95% being singletons. TEMRA cells were FACS-enriched, and CD8+ and CD4+ T cells were isolated negatively. The CDR3 length is 12 residues. Germline values: CDR1 SGHRS, CDR2 YFSETQ. Between the trimmed V and J ends, which lost 4 bases and 4 bases, there was a span of 6 bases. This clonotype has more than one count but fewer than ten.

The clonotype was recovered from a human donor in good health. The V call is TRBV5-1, the J call TRBJ1-3; D gene unclear. Sequenced material: CD8+ T cells from PBMCs. The CDR3 spells CASSEVGNTIYF. The CDR3 coding sequence is TGCGCCAGCAGCGAGGTCGGAAACACCATATATTTT.